The present T cell receptor (beta chain) was sequenced within a study of naive and memory T cell subsets. With respect to this clonotype: Its specificity is not known.

Regarding the study as a whole: In CD4 and CD8 cells, diversity dropped from naive through EMRA. Especially in CD8 cells, naive repertoires contained a few larger clonotypes, possibly CD45RA-re-expressing memory cells.

The CDR3 has 13 residues. Trimming stripped 1 base from V and 4 bases from J, with 7 bases between. Germline assignment: CDR1 SGDLS and CDR2 YYNGEE. The beta constant-region primer was an equimolar mix of two oligonucleotides covering TRBC1 and TRBC2. Nested alpha and beta constant-region primers with the SP2 primer drove four PCR rounds on ligated cDNA. In TCRdb, the UMI-ligation and nested PCR reads were re-called with MiXCR into one record per CDR3 protein. Among more than 95,000 distinct CDR3 sequences listed, approximately 15% were seen once. The chain links TRBV9 to TRBJ2-3; D is unclear. The sequenced sample consisted of naive CD8+ T cells from blood. This receptor was identified in a human donor in good health. CDR3 protein: CASSVSGSDTQYF. The CDR3 DNA reads TGTGCCAGCAGCGTATCCGGGTCAGATACGCAGTATTTT.